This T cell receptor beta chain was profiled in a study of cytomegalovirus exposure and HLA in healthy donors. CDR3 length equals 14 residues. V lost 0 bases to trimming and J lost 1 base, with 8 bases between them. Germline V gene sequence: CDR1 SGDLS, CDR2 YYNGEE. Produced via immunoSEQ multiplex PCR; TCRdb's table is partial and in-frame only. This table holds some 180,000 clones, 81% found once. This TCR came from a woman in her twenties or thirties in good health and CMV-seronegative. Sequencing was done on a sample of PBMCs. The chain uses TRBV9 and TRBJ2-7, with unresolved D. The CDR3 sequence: CASSVESRSYEQYF. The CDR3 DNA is TGTGCCAGCAGCGTAGAGAGCAGGTCCTACGAGCAGTACTTC.